The source of this T cell receptor beta chain is a study of blood T cell repertoires in COVID-19. Looking at the study overall: Sites in the United States, Italy and Spain provided acute and convalescent COVID-19 samples. Sample material is recorded as cDNA or gDNA derived from T cells, B-cell-depleted T cells, or PBMCs.

With 3 bases removed from V and 6 bases from J, the gap between germline ends came to 15 bases. This CDR3 has 15 amino acids. CDR1 is SGHTA and CDR2 is FQGNSA in the germline V gene. Here immunoSEQ multiplex PCR was the method, and the copy in TCRdb shows in-frame clones only, minus some. The sample includes 180,000 or so clones, 90% seen only once; the top ten take 0.62%. The genes are TRBV7-2 and TRBJ1-5, with D maybe TRBD1 (5 bases). The clonotype was recovered from a man between 45 and 60 years old with acute or convalescent COVID-19. The material sequenced was peripheral blood. As DNA, the CDR3 is TGTGCCAGCAGCTTGGGAAGGGGCGAAGGTCAGCCCCAGCATTTT. Its protein is CASSLGRGEGQPQHF.